Reported below is one TCR beta chain. This entry comes from a study of CD8+ T cells in alopecia areata. As for the study in general: Oral tofacitinib (5 to 10 mg twice daily) was administered to treated patients. It was 6 to 18 months of tofacitinib, and then there were 6 months off drug.

Extraction of RNA preceded its reverse transcription into cDNA, which served as the sequencing template. Here immunoSEQ multiplex PCR was the method, and the copy in TCRdb shows in-frame clones only, minus some. The table lists about 11,000 clones, about 59% of them singletons, with approximately 15% in the top ten. Punch biopsies of lesional scalp, plus peripheral blood, were taken from alopecia areata patients. CDR1 and CDR2 from the germline V gene are GTSNPN and SVGIG (reference sequence). The CDR3 has 13 amino acids. Trimming cost V 0 bases and J 6 bases, with 10 bases left between them. The chain joins TRBV30 to TRBJ2-3; D gene uncertain. The specimen was skin. This receptor was obtained from a human donor with alopecia areata. DNA of the CDR3: TGTGCCTGGAGTGTACCCCATGCGGATACGCAGTATTTT. Residues: CAWSVPHADTQYF.